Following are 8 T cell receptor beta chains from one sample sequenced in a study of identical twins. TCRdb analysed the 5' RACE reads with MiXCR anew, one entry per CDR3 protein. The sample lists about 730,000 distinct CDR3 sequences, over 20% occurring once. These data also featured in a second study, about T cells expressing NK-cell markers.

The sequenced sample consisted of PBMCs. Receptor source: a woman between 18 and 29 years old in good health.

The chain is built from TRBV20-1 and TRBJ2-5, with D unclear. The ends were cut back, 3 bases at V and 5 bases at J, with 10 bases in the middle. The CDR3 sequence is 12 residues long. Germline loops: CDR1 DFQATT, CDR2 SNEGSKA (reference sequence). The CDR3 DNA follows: TGCAGTGCTAGGAGTCAGGCCGAGACCCAGTACTTC. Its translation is CSARSQAETQYF.

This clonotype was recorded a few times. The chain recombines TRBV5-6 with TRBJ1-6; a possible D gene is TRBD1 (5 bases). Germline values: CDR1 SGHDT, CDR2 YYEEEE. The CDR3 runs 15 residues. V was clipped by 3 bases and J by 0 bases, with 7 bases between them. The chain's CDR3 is CASSSGTSYNSPLHF. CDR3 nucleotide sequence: TGTGCCAGCAGCTCCGGGACCTCCTATAATTCACCCCTCCACTTT. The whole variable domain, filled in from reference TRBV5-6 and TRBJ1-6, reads DAGVTQSPTHLIKTRGQQVTLRCSPKSGHDTVSWYQQALGQGPQFIFQYYEEEERQRGNFPDRFSGHQFPNYSSELNVNALLLGDSALYLCASSSGTSYNSPLHFGNGTRLTVT.

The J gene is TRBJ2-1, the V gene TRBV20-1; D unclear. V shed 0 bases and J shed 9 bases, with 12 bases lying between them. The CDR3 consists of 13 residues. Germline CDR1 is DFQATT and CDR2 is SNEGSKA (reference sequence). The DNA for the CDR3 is TGCAGTGCTAGAGAACGAACGGCAGGTGAGCAGTTCTTC. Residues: CSARERTAGEQFF.

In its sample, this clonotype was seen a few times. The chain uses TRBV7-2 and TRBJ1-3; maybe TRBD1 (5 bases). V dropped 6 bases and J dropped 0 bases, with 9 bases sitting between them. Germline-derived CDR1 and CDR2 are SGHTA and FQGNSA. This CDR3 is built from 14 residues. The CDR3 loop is CASRGGFSGNTIYF. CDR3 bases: TGTGCCAGCAGGGGGGGTTTCTCTGGAAACACCATATATTTT.

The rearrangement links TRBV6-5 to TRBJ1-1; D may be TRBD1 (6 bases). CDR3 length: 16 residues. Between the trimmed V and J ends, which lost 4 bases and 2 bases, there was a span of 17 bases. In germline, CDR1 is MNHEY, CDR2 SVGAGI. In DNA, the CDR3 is TGTGCCAGCAGTTTGGGGACCAGGGGCTATAACACTGAAGCTTTCTTT. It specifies CASSLGTRGYNTEAFF.

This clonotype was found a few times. The CDR3 DNA follows: TGCAGCGTCCCTAGCGGAACTTACAATGAGCAGTTCTTC. This translates into CSVPSGTYNEQFF. V and J are TRBV29-1 and TRBJ2-1, with 7 positions matching TRBD2. Germline assignment: CDR1 SQVTM and CDR2 ANQGSEA. There are 13 residues in the CDR3. V was pared by 6 bases and J by 4 bases, with 6 bases of the junction left unmatched.

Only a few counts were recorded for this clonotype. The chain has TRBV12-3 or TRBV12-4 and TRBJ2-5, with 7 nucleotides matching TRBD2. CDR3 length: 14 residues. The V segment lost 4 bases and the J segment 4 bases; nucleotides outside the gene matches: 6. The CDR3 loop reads CASSWLGGAETQYF. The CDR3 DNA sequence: TGTGCCAGCAGTTGGCTGGGAGGGGCAGAGACCCAGTACTTC.

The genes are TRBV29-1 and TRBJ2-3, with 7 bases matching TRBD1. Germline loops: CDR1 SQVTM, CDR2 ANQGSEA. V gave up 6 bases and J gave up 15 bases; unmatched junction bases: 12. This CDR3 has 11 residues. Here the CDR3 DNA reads TGCAGCGTGGGCGACAGGGTGTCCAATTATTTT. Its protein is CSVGDRVSNYF.